The rows below give T cell receptor beta chains drawn from one sample of a study of regulatory T cells in long-lasting Graves disease. TCRdb reanalysed the multiplex PCR reads using MiXCR and keeps one entry per CDR3 protein. This table has more than 300,000 distinct CDR3 sequences, around 16% appearing once. This sample comprised peripheral blood mononuclear cells (PBMCs), obtained at new diagnosis, from a patient treated with antithyroid drugs. The receptors stem from a female donor with Graves disease. The CDR3 runs from the conserved cysteine through the conserved F or W. The D gene is left open where the match is weak. For some rows the clone size is stated as once, few or many, or as a class when expanded; others skip it.

clone_size	v_call	j_call	d_call	cdr3_nt	cdr3_aa
many	TRBV6-1	TRBJ1-5	TRBD1	TGTGCCAGCGGGACAGGGGACTTGAAGCCCCAGCATTTT	CASGTGDLKPQHF
.	TRBV15	TRBJ2-7	.	TGTGCCACCAGCCTCACAGGGGCGGGGTCCTACGAGCAGTACTTC	CATSLTGAGSYEQYF
many	TRBV29-1	TRBJ2-1	.	TGCAGCGTTCCGGGAGAAGCCTACAATGAGCAGTTCTTC	CSVPGEAYNEQFF
many	TRBV28	TRBJ2-7	TRBD2	TGTGCCAGCCAACCCGTGGGGGGGTCGTACGAGCAGTACTTC	CASQPVGGSYEQYF
once	TRBV30	TRBJ2-5	TRBD1	TGTGCCTGGAGTGTACTCGGGACAGGGGGCCGGGAGACCCAGTACTTC	CAWSVLGTGGRETQYF
few	TRBV4-1	TRBJ2-3	TRBD1	TGCGCCAGCAGAGCCGGGACAGGGTACCTACTGGCAGATACGCAGTATTTT	CASRAGTGYLLADTQYF
many	TRBV6-4	TRBJ1-1	.	TGTGCCAGCAGTGACTCGAGCAGGGCCACTGAAGCTTTCTTT	CASSDSSRATEAFF
.	TRBV4-2	TRBJ2-1	TRBD2	TGTGCCAGCAGCCAAGGGAAGGTAGGACTAGCGGGCGGTATCGAGTTCTTC	CASSQGKVGLAGGIEFF
few	TRBV9	TRBJ2-3	TRBD1	TGTGCCAGCAGCCCGGGGACAGTTAGCACAGATACGCAGTATTTT	CASSPGTVSTDTQYF
few	TRBV6-1	TRBJ1-5	.	TGTGCCAGCGCGGGGGATAGCAATCAGCCCCAGCATTTT	CASAGDSNQPQHF
.	TRBV20-1	TRBJ2-5	.	TGCAGTGCTAGACTTCCGATGGGACACCAAGAGACCCAGTACTTC	CSARLPMGHQETQYF
many	TRBV3-1	TRBJ1-2	.	TGTGCCAGCAGCCATGGTGCCAGTGGAGCCCGGGGCTACACCTTC	CASSHGASGARGYTF
many	TRBV28	TRBJ2-1	TRBD2	TGTGCCAGCCGGGGGGGCTCCTACAATGAGCAGTTCTTC	CASRGGSYNEQFF
many	TRBV5-4	TRBJ2-7	.	TGTGCCAGCAGCTTGAGGGAATATGCGGACGAGCAGTACTTC	CASSLREYADEQYF
many	TRBV15	TRBJ1-1	TRBD1	TGTGTTTCGAGGGGGCCCTCTAACACTGAAGCTTTCTTT	CVSRGPSNTEAFF
.	TRBV28	TRBJ2-1	.	TGTGCCAGCAGTTCTAACTTTTGGGTTCATGAGCAGTTCTTC	CASSSNFWVHEQFF
.	TRBV5-1	TRBJ2-5	TRBD2	TGCGCCAGCAGCTTGTCGGGAGGGGACAACCAAGAGACCCAGTACTTC	CASSLSGGDNQETQYF
many	TRBV7-2	TRBJ2-2	.	TGTGCCAGCAGAGCTAGGACAGCATCCACCGGGGAGCTGTTTTTT	CASRARTASTGELFF
few	TRBV27	TRBJ2-2	TRBD2	TGTGCCAGCATGGGGACTAGCGGCGCCCGGGAGCTGTTTTTT	CASMGTSGARELFF
many	TRBV7-9	TRBJ2-7	.	TGTGCCAGCGAGGGACTTTTCGAGCAGTACTTC	CASEGLFEQYF
many	TRBV14	TRBJ2-3	.	TGTGCCAGCAGCCTCAATCAAGGGATGTTTTTACCAGATACGCAGTATTTT	CASSLNQGMFLPDTQYF
many	TRBV12-5	TRBJ1-3	.	TGTGCTAGTGGTTTAGGACCCTCTGGAAACACCATATATTTT	CASGLGPSGNTIYF
many	TRBV5-5	TRBJ1-4	.	TGTGCCAGCAGCTTGTCGCAGGAAACAACTAATGAAAAACTGTTTTTT	CASSLSQETTNEKLFF
many	TRBV7-3	TRBJ2-5	.	TGTGCCAGCAGCATAACCGGGACACAGCAAGAGACCCAGTACTTC	CASSITGTQQETQYF
many	TRBV20-1	TRBJ2-1	TRBD1	TGCAGTGCTCCGCCCGGGACAGGGTCCTACAATGAGCAGTTCTTC	CSAPPGTGSYNEQFF
.	TRBV24-1	TRBJ2-1	TRBD2	TGTGCCACCAGTGATGCCGGACTAGCGGGAGTTTCCTACAATGAGCAGTTCTTC	CATSDAGLAGVSYNEQFF
many	TRBV6-1	TRBJ1-5	.	TGTGCCAGCAGTGGGACAGCACAGCCCCAGCATTTT	CASSGTAQPQHF
many	TRBV7-2	TRBJ2-3	.	TGTGCCAGCAGTTCAGGGGCCACAGATACGCAGTATTTT	CASSSGATDTQYF
many	TRBV29-1	TRBJ1-4	.	TGCAGCGTTGAGTTTGGGAACCCTCTTTCAACTAATGAAAAACTGTTTTTT	CSVEFGNPLSTNEKLFF
few	TRBV29-1	TRBJ2-5	.	TGCAGCGTTGAAGATCTGGGGCTAGCGGAGACCCAGTACTTC	CSVEDLGLAETQYF
many	TRBV20-1	TRBJ1-1	TRBD1	TGCAGTGCTAGAGGAGCCGAGACAGGGTTTGCTGAAGCTTTCTTT	CSARGAETGFAEAFF
.	TRBV27	TRBJ1-5	.	TGTGCCAGCAGTTTGTTGAGGGGCCGAAATCAGCCCCAGCATTTT	CASSLLRGRNQPQHF
few	TRBV12-3/TRBV12-4	TRBJ1-2	TRBD1	TGTGCCAGCAGTCGCTCCTCGGGACAGCTCTATGGCTACACCTTC	CASSRSSGQLYGYTF
many	TRBV7-8	TRBJ2-3	.	TGTGCCAGCAGCTTTCCGCTACAGGGTACGCAGTATTTT	CASSFPLQGTQYF
many	TRBV6-1	TRBJ1-1	TRBD1	TGTGCCAGCAGTCGGAACCGGGACAGGGGAAACACTGAAGCTTTCTTT	CASSRNRDRGNTEAFF
few	TRBV7-3	TRBJ1-6	TRBD1	TGTGCCAGCAGCCGGACAGGGGCTGGTAATTCACCCCTCCACTTT	CASSRTGAGNSPLHF
many	TRBV24-1	TRBJ2-1	TRBD2	TGTGCCACCAGTGATTCCCGGACTAGCGGGGGGCACAATGAGCAGTTCTTC	CATSDSRTSGGHNEQFF
.	TRBV20-1	TRBJ1-2	TRBD1	TGCAGTGCTACGCCGGGACAGGACTATGGCTACACCTTC	CSATPGQDYGYTF
many	TRBV7-3	TRBJ1-4	.	TGTGCCAGCAGCTTACGGGGGGCGGGTACTAATGAAAAACTGTTTTTT	CASSLRGAGTNEKLFF
many	TRBV20-1	TRBJ1-5	.	TGCAGTGCTGTGGCGGCCCACAATCAGCCCCAGCATTTT	CSAVAAHNQPQHF
many	TRBV12-3/TRBV12-4	TRBJ2-4	TRBD1	TGTGCCAGCAGAAGGGACAGAGCCAAAAACATTCAGTACTTC	CASRRDRAKNIQYF
few	TRBV18	TRBJ1-1	.	TGTGCCAGCTCACCACCGAACAGACCGTTCACTGAAGCTTTCTTT	CASSPPNRPFTEAFF
many	TRBV4-1	TRBJ2-7	.	TGCGCCAGCAGCCAAGGTACTGGATACTACGAGCAGTACTTC	CASSQGTGYYEQYF
many	TRBV6-1	TRBJ1-1	.	TGTGCCAGCAGACCCGGGGGATGGGGCAAGGACACTGAAGCTTTCTTT	CASRPGGWGKDTEAFF
.	TRBV7-9	TRBJ2-3	TRBD1	TGTGCCAGCAGCCCTAGCCTCGACAGGGAAAGGGGCACAGATACGCAGTATTTT	CASSPSLDRERGTDTQYF
.	TRBV28	TRBJ1-2	TRBD1	TGTGCCAGCAGTTTCGACAGGGGGCTTAACCTGAACTATGGCTACACCTTC	CASSFDRGLNLNYGYTF
few	TRBV25-1	TRBJ1-4	.	TGTGCCAGCGGGACTTATAATGAAAAACTGTTTTTT	CASGTYNEKLFF
many	TRBV2	TRBJ1-2	TRBD1	TGTGCCAGCAGTGACTTGAGACAGGGAACTAACTATGGCTACACCTTC	CASSDLRQGTNYGYTF
many	TRBV6-1	TRBJ2-2	TRBD2	TGTGCCAGCTTAAAATACGGACTAGCGGGGGGGTACACCGGGGAGCTGTTTTTT	CASLKYGLAGGYTGELFF
few	TRBV19	TRBJ2-7	TRBD2	TGTGCCAGTAGTAAGGCTAGCGGGAGTTACGAGCAGTACTTC	CASSKASGSYEQYF
.	TRBV6-6	TRBJ2-3	.	TGTGCCAGCAGTTACTCGAGACGGACAGCTGAGGTAACAGATACGCAGTATTTT	CASSYSRRTAEVTDTQYF
few	TRBV5-5	TRBJ1-5	.	TGTGCCAGCAGCGTCCGGGACTTCAATCAGCCCCAGCATTTT	CASSVRDFNQPQHF
many	TRBV30	TRBJ2-7	.	TGTGCCTGGAGTGTACGCTCCGGACGGGGCGTCGGCTCCTACGAGCAGTACTTC	CAWSVRSGRGVGSYEQYF
many	TRBV20-1	TRBJ1-2	.	TGCAGTGCTAGAGTCCGCTACTATGGCTACACCTTC	CSARVRYYGYTF
many	TRBV2	TRBJ1-1	.	TGTGCCAGCAGTGAAATTTGGGGTGAAGCTTTCTTT	CASSEIWGEAFF
many	TRBV7-8	TRBJ2-7	.	TGTGCCAGCAGCTGGAGACGTTCGGAGTTCGAGCAGTACTTC	CASSWRRSEFEQYF
many	TRBV6-2/TRBV6-3	TRBJ2-5	TRBD1	TGTGCCAGCATAAGAGCCCCGAGGACAGGGGGCTTAGAGACCCAGTACTTC	CASIRAPRTGGLETQYF
many	TRBV20-1	TRBJ2-1	TRBD2	TGCAATGCTAGACTAGCGGGAGTTTCGAGGCAGTTCTTC	CNARLAGVSRQFF
many	TRBV13	TRBJ2-3	TRBD2	TGTGCCAGCAGCGTTCGACTAGCGGGAGCGGGCAGGACAGATACGCAGTATTTT	CASSVRLAGAGRTDTQYF